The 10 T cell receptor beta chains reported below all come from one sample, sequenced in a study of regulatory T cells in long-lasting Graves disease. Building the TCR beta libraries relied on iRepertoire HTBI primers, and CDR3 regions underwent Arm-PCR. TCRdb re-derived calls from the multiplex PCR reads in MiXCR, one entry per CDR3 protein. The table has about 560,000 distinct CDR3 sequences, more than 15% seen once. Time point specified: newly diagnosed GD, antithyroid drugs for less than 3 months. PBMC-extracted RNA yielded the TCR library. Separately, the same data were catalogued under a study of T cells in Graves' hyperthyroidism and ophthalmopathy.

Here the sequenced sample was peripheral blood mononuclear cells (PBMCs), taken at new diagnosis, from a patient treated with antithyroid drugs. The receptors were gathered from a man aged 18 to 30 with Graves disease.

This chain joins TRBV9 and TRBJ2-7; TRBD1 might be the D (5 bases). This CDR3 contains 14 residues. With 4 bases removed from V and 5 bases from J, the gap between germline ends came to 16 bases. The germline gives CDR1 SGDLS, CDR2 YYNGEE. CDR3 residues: CASSRQTQGNEQYF. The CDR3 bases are TGTGCCAGCAGCCGCCAGACCCAGGGTAACGAGCAGTACTTC.

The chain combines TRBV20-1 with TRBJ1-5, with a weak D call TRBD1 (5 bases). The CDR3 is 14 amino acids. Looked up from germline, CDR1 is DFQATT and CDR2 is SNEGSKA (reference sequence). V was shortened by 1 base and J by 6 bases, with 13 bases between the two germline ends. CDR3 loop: CSARGRVEGQPQHF. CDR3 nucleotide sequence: TGCAGTGCTAGAGGCAGGGTGGAAGGTCAGCCCCAGCATTTT.

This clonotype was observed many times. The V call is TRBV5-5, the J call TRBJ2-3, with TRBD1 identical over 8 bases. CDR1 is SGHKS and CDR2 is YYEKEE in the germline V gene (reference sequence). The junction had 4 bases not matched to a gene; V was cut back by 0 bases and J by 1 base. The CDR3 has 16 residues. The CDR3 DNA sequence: TGTGCCAGCAGCTTGGATGACAGGGGTGGCACAGATACGCAGTATTTT. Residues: CASSLDDRGGTDTQYF.

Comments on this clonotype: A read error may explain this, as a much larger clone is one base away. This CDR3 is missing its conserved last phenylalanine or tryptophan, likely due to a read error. The CDR3 DNA reads as TGTGCCAGCAGTCCCCCGTCGCTCATTACGCAGTATTCT. Encoded protein: CASSPPSLITQYS. This chain uses TRBV27 with TRBJ2-3; D gene uncertain. Trimming took off 5 bases at V and 8 bases at J, with 14 bases between the two ends. There are 13 residues in the CDR3. From germline, CDR1 is MNHEY and CDR2 SMNVEV (reference sequence).

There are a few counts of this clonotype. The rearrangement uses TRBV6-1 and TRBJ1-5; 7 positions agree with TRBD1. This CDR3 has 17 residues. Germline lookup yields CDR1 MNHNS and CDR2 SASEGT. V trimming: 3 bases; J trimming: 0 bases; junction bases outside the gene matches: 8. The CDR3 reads CASSEWDRLNSNQPQHF. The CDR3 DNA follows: TGTGCCAGCAGTGAGTGGGACAGACTAAATAGCAATCAGCCCCAGCATTTT.

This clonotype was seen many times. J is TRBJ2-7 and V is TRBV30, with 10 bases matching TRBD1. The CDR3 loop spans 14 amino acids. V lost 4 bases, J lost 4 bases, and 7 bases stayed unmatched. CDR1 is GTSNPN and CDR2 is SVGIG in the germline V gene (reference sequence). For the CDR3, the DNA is TGTGCCTGGACCCGGACAGGGGGGGTTTACGAGCAGTACTTC. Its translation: CAWTRTGGVYEQYF. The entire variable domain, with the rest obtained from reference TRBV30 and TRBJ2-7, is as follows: SQTIHQWPATLVQPVGSPLSLECTVEGTSNPNLYWYRQAAGRGLQLLFYSVGIGQISSEVPQNLSASRPQDRQFILSSKKLLLSDSGFYLCAWTRTGGVYEQYFGPGTRLTVT.

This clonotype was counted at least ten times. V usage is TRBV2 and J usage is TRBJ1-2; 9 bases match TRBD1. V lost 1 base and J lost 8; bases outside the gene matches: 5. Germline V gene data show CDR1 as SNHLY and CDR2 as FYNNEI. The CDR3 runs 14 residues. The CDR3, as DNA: TGTGCCAGCAGTGAAGACAGGGGGCGTGGAGGCTACACCTTC. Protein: CASSEDRGRGGYTF.

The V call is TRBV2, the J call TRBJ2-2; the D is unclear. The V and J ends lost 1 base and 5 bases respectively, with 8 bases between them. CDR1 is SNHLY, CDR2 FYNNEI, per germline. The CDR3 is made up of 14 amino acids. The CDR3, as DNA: TGTGCCAGCAGTGAAGGAAGGAGAACCGGGGAGCTGTTTTTT. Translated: CASSEGRRTGELFF.

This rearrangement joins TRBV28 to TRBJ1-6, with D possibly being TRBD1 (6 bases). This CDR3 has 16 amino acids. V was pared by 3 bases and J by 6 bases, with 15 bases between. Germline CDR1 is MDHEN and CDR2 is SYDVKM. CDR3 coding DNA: TGTGCCAGCAGTTTCTCGGGGGCGGGCGGTAATTCACCCCTCCACTTT. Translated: CASSFSGAGGNSPLHF.

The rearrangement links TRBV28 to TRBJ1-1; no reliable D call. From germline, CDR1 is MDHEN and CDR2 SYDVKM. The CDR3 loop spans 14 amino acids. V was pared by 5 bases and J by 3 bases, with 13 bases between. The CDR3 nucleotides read TGTGCCAGCAGTATGACGGGGAGGGACACTGAAGCTTTCTTT. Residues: CASSMTGRDTEAFF.